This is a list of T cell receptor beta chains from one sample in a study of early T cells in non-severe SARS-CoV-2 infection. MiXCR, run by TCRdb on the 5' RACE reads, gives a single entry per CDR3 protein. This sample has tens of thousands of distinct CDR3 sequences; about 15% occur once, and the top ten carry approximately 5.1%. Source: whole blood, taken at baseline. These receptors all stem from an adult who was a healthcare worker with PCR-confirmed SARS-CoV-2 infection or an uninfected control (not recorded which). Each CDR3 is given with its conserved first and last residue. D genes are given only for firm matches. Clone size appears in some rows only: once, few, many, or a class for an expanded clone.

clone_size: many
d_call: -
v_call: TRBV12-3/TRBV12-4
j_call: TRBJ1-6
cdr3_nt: TGTGCCAGCAGTTTGACGACCAGGTCACCCCTCCACTTT
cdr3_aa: CASSLTTRSPLHF

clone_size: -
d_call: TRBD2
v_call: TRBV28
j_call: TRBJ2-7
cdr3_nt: TGTGCCAGCAGAACCGGGACTAGTACCTACGAGCAGTACTTC
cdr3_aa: CASRTGTSTYEQYF

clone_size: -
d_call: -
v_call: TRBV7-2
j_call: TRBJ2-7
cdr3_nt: TGTGCCAGCAGCTTAGCGGCACAGGCCTACGAGCAGTACTTC
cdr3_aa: CASSLAAQAYEQYF

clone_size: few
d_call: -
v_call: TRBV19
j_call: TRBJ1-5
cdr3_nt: TGTGCCAGTAGTACAGAGGGCAGTCAGCCCCAGCATTTT
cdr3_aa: CASSTEGSQPQHF

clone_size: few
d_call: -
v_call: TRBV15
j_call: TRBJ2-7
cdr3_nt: TGTGCCACCAGCAGAGATTTCGGTCGGGGGATTTCCTACGAGCAGTACTTC
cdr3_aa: CATSRDFGRGISYEQYF

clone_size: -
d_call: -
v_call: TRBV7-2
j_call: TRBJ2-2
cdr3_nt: TGTGCCAGCAGCTTAGAGTCGCAGACGAACACCGGGGAGCTGTTTTTT
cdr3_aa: CASSLESQTNTGELFF

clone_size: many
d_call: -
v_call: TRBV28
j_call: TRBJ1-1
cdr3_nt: TGTGCCAGCAGTTTCCTCGGCCGGGCAGATGAGGGAGCTTTCTTT
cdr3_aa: CASSFLGRADEGAFF

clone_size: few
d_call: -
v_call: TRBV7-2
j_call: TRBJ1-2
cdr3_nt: TGTGCCAGCAGCCATAGGGGCGGTTACTATGGCTACACCTTC
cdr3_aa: CASSHRGGYYGYTF

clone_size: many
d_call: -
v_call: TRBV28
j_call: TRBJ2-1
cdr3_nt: TGTGCCAGCAGTTTTCGGTGGGATAGGGAGCAGTTCTTC
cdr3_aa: CASSFRWDREQFF

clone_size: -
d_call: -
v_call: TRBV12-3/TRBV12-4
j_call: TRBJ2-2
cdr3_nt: TGTGCCAGCAGTCCTAGCGATCACGGGGAGCTGTTTTTT
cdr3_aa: CASSPSDHGELFF

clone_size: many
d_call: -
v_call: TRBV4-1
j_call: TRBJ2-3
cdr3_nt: TGCGCCAGCAGCCAAGATCAGGCCACAGATACGCAGTATTTT
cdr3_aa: CASSQDQATDTQYF

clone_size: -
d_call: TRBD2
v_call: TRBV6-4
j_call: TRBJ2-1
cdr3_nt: TGTGCCAGCAGAGGCCCCGGGACTAGCGGGAGTAATGAGCAGTTCTTC
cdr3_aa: CASRGPGTSGSNEQFF

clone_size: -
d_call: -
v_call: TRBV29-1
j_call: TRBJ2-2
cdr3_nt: TGCAGCGTTGCCCCTTGGCCGACAGGCATGAACACCGGGGAGCTGTTTTTT
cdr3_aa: CSVAPWPTGMNTGELFF

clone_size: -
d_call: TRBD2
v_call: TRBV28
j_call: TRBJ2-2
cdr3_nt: TGTGCCAGCAGTTCTCTTAGCGGGGAGTCCTTTAGCGGGGAGCTGTTTTTT
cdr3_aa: CASSSLSGESFSGELFF

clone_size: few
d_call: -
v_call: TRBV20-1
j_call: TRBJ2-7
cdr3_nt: TGCAGTGCTAGTAATCCGGCGGCATTCTCCTACGAGCAGTACTTC
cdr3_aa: CSASNPAAFSYEQYF

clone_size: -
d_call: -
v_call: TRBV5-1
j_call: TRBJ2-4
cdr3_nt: TGCGCCAGCAGCTTGGAGCAGGGTATGGCCAAAAACATTCAGTACTTC
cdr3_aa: CASSLEQGMAKNIQYF

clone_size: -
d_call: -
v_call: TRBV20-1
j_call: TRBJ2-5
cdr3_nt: TGCAGTGCTAGACACGGCCAAGAGACCCAGTACTTC
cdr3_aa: CSARHGQETQYF

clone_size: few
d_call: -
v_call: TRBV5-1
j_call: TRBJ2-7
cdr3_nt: TGCGCCAGCAGCTTGGGACTGACTAAAAATACCTACGAGCAGTACTTC
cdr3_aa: CASSLGLTKNTYEQYF

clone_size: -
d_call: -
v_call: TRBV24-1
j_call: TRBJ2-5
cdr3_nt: TGTGCCACCAGTGATACAGCGTACCAAGAGACCCAGTACTTC
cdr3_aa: CATSDTAYQETQYF

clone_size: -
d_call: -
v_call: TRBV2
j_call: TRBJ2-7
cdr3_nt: TGTGCCAGCAGTGTAGCCTACGAGCAGTACTTC
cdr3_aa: CASSVAYEQYF

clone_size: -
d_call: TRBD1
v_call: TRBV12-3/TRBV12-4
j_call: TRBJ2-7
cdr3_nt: TGTGCCAGCAGTCCCTGGGACAGTCCCTACGAGCAGTACTTC
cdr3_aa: CASSPWDSPYEQYF

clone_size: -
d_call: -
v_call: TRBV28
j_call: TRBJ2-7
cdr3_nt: TGTGCCAGCAGTCCCCTGATCGCAGCACCGAGCGAGCAGTACTTC
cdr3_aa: CASSPLIAAPSEQYF

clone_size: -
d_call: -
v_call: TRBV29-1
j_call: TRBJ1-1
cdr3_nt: TGCAGCGTAGGCAGCCTGAACACTGAAGCTTTCTTT
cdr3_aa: CSVGSLNTEAFF

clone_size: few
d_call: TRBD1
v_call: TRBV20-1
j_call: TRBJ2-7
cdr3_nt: TGCAGTGCTAGAGATTACAGGGGAGAGCAGTACTTC
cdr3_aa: CSARDYRGEQYF

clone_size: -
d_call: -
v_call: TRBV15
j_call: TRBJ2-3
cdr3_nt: TGTGCCACCAGCAGAACGGGAGATACGCAGTATTTT
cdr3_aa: CATSRTGDTQYF

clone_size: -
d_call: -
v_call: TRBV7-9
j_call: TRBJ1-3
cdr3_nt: TGTGCCAGCAGCTTGAACAGCGGTGATGAAAACACCATATATTTT
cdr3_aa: CASSLNSGDENTIYF

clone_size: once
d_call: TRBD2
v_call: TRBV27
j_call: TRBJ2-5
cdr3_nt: TGTGCCAGCAGTTTACGAGCGGGAGGGCTAGAGACCCAGTACTTC
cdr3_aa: CASSLRAGGLETQYF

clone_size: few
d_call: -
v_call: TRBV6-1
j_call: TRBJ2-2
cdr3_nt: TGTGCCAGCAGTGAAGGACAGGGAGGCACCGGGGAGCTGTTTTTT
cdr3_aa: CASSEGQGGTGELFF

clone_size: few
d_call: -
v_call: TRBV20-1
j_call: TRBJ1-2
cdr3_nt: TGCAGTGCTAGTTCTGGAAACTCAAACTATGGCTACACCTTC
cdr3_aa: CSASSGNSNYGYTF

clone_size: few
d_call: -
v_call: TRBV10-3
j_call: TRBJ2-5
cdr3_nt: TGTGCCATCAGTGAGGGCCGCGATGAGACCCAGTACTTC
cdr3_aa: CAISEGRDETQYF

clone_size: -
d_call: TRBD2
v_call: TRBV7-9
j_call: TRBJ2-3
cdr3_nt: TGTGCCAGCAGCGTGGGACTAGCGGATTACACAGATACGCAGTATTTT
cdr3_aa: CASSVGLADYTDTQYF

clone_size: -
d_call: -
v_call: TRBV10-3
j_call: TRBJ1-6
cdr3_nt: TGTGCCATCAGTGAGTCCCAGTCTAATTCACCCCTCCACTTT
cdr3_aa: CAISESQSNSPLHF

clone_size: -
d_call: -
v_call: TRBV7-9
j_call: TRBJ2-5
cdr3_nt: TGTGCCAGCAGCTTACGGGACCCAGCGGATGAGACCCAGTACTTC
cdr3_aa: CASSLRDPADETQYF

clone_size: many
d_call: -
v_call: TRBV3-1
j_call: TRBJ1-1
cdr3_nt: TGTGCCAGCAGCCCCCACAGGACGGAGGGCACTGAAGCTTTCTTT
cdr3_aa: CASSPHRTEGTEAFF

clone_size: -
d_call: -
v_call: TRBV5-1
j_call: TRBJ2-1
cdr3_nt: TGCGCCAGCAGCCCGGACCCGGTTGAAGGGTACAATGAGCAGTTCTTC
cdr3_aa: CASSPDPVEGYNEQFF

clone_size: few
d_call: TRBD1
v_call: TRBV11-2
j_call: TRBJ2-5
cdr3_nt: TGTGCCAGCAGCAGGGGACAGACTGAGACCCAGTACTTC
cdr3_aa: CASSRGQTETQYF

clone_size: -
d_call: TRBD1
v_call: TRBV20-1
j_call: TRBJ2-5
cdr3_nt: TGCAGTGCTGGGGACAGGAGCGAGACCCAGTACTTC
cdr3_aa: CSAGDRSETQYF

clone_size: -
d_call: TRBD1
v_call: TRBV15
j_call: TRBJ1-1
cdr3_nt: TGTGCCACCAGCGATGGGACAGGGGGCACAGCTTTCTTT
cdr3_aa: CATSDGTGGTAFF

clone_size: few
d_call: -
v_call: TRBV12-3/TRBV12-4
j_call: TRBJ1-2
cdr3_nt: TGTGCCAGCAGTTTAGGAGGGATTAACTATGGCTACACCTTC
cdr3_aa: CASSLGGINYGYTF

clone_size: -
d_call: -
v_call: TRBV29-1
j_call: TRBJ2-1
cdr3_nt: TGCAGCGTCGGTCGAGGCGGGGAGCAGTTCTTC
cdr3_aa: CSVGRGGEQFF

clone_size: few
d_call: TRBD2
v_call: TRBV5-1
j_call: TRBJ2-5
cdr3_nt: TGCGCCAGCAGCCCTGGGACTATCCGTGAGACCCAGTACTTC
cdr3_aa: CASSPGTIRETQYF

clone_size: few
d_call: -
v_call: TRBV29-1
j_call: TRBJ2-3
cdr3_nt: TGCAGCGTCGAACCCACGGTGGCAGATACGCAGTATTTT
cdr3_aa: CSVEPTVADTQYF

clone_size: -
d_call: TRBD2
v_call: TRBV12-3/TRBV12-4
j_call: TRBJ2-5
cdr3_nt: TGTGCCCCGACTAGCGAGAAAGAGACCCAGTACTTC
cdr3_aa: CAPTSEKETQYF

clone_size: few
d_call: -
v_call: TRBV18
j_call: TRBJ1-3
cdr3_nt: TGTGCCAGCTCACCACCATCCGGCCCCTCTGGAAACACCATATATTTT
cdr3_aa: CASSPPSGPSGNTIYF